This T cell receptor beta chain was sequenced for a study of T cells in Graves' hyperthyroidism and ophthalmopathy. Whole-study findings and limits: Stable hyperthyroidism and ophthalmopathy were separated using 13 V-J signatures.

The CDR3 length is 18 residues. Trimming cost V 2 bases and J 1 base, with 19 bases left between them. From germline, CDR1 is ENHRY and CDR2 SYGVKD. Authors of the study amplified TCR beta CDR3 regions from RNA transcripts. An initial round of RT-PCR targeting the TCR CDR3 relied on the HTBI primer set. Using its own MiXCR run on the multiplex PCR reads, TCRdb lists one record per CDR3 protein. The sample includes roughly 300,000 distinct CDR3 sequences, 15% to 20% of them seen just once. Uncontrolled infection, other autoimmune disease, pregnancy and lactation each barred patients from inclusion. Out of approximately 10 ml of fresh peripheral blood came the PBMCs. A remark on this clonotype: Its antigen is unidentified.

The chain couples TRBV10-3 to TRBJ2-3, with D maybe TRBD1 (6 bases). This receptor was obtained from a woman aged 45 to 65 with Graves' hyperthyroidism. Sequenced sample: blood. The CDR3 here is CAISEPHVQGLGTDTQYF. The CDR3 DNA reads TGTGCCATCAGTGAGCCTCATGTCCAGGGGCTGGGCACAGATACGCAGTATTTT.